Shown below are 31 T cell receptor beta chains from a single sample sequenced in a study of blood T cells in healthy people across ages. The use of a sample-barcoded 5' primer and a J-beta primer mix characterized a second PCR of roughly 6 to 11 cycles. TCRdb processed the 5' RACE reads anew with MiXCR; each CDR3 protein has one entry. The sample includes about 1.5 million distinct CDR3 sequences, 35% to 45% of them seen just once. The sample was blood. Source of these receptors: a young woman in good health.

The rearrangement links TRBV7-9 to TRBJ2-1, with D perhaps matching TRBD2 (7 bases). Germline CDR1 SEHNR, CDR2 FQNEAQ (reference sequence). The CDR3 has 15 amino acids. Between the trimmed V and J ends, which lost 4 bases and 13 bases, there was a span of 23 bases. The CDR3 sequence is CASSSQGGGSETQFF. CDR3 in DNA: TGTGCCAGCAGCTCACAGGGTGGCGGGAGCGAGACCCAGTTCTTC.

The chain couples TRBV27 to TRBJ2-4; weak D call: TRBD1 (6 bases). CDR1 and CDR2 from the germline V gene are MNHEY and SMNVEV (reference sequence). There are 17 residues in the CDR3. V lost 5 bases and J lost 3, with 20 bases in between. The CDR3 nucleotides are TGTGCCAGCAGTCCTACGGGACCAGGGGATTTCAAAAACATTCAGTACTTC. Amino acids: CASSPTGPGDFKNIQYF.

The chain joins TRBV7-2 to TRBJ2-3; D is ambiguous. CDR3 length: 12 amino acids. Germline lookup yields CDR1 SGHTA and CDR2 FQGNSA. The V gene lost 7 bases and the J gene lost 9 bases, with 14 bases spanning the gap. CDR3 residues: CASNPGRTTQYF. The CDR3 nucleotides are TGTGCCAGCAATCCGGGTCGGACGACGCAGTATTTT.

V and J are TRBV18 and TRBJ2-3; D is unresolved. This CDR3 spans 14 amino acids. V shed 3 bases and J shed 3 bases, with 10 bases lying between them. Germline assignment: CDR1 KGHSH and CDR2 LQKENI. The CDR3 reads CASSPTLGTDTQYF. Here the CDR3 DNA reads TGTGCCAGCTCACCTACTCTAGGAACAGATACGCAGTATTTT.

This clonotype was found once. Its ends do not fully match the called genes, so a read error is possible. This rearrangement joins TRBV15 to TRBJ2-4; D is unresolved. Looked up from germline, CDR1 is LNHNV and CDR2 is YYDKDF (reference sequence). The CDR3 has 18 residues. CDR3 sequence (DNA): TGTGTCACCAGCAGAGATGAAGCTCTTGCTCCTAGGCCAAACATTCAGTACTTC. Encoded protein: CVTSRDEALAPRPNIQYF.

The V and J genes are TRBV28 and TRBJ1-2; D is ambiguous. V lost 8 bases, J lost 3 bases, and 10 bases lay in between. This CDR3 is 12 amino acids long. Germline V gives CDR1 MDHEN, CDR2 SYDVKM. CDR3 sequence reads: CASRAGDYGYTF. The CDR3 DNA reads as TGTGCCAGCCGAGCGGGCGACTATGGCTACACCTTC.

This clonotype has only a few counts. The chain carries TRBV18 and TRBJ2-1; TRBD2 agrees at 13 bases. CDR1 is KGHSH, CDR2 LQKENI, per germline. J lost 5 bases, V lost 1 base, and 5 bases had no gene match. The length of the CDR3 is 17 residues. This CDR3 reads CASSPRLAGGLDNEQFF. The CDR3 nucleotides read TGTGCCAGCTCACCACGACTAGCGGGAGGTCTCGACAATGAGCAGTTCTTC.

This clonotype was counted only a few times. This chain links TRBV7-9 with TRBJ1-1; TRBD1 aligns across 8 bases. With V trimmed by 4 bases and J by 11 bases, 15 bases remained unmatched. The CDR3 covers 15 residues. From germline, CDR1 is SEHNR and CDR2 FQNEAQ (reference sequence). CDR3 region: CASSYMTGAMDVAFF. CDR3 in DNA: TGTGCCAGCAGCTACATGACAGGGGCAATGGATGTGGCTTTCTTT. Drawing the rest from reference TRBV7-9 and TRBJ1-1, the complete variable domain is DTGVSQNPRHKITKRGQNVTFRCDPISEHNRLYWYRQTLGQGPEFLTYFQNEAQLEKSRLLSDRFSAERPKGSFSTLEIQRTEQGDSAMYLCASSYMTGAMDVAFFGQGTRLTVV.

The chain employs TRBV20-1 and TRBJ1-5, with 10 bases fitting TRBD1. The V gene's germline CDR1 is DFQATT and CDR2 SNEGSKA (reference sequence). V trimming: 3 bases; J trimming: 0 bases; junction bases outside the gene matches: 11. This CDR3 spans 18 amino acids. CDR3 sequence (DNA): TGCAGTGCTAGCCGTGGGGGACAGGGGTCGAATAGCAATCAGCCCCAGCATTTT. Translating gives CSASRGGQGSNSNQPQHF.

This clonotype was counted only a few times. The V and J genes are TRBV5-1 and TRBJ2-2; 8 positions match TRBD1. In germline, CDR1 is SGHRS, CDR2 YFSETQ. V shed 4 bases, J shed 4 bases, and the junction held 3 bases outside the gene matches. The CDR3 covers 14 residues. CDR3 loop: CASSRQGSTGELFF. In DNA, the CDR3 is TGCGCCAGCAGCCGACAGGGGTCCACCGGGGAGCTGTTTTTT.

This clonotype was found once. The chain carries TRBV5-1 and TRBJ2-1; D uncertain. The germline V and J ends were trimmed by 1 base and 9 bases, with 23 bases remaining between them. The CDR3 contains 17 residues. Germline loops: CDR1 SGHRS, CDR2 YFSETQ. Written as DNA, the CDR3 is TGCGCCAGCAGCTTGACCACGGACGGCCTACCTAATGGTGAGCAGTTCTTC. As protein: CASSLTTDGLPNGEQFF. Full variable domain (missing parts from reference TRBV5-1 and TRBJ2-1): KAGVTQTPRYLIKTRGQQVTLSCSPISGHRSVSWYQQTPGQGLQFLFEYFSETQRNKGNFPGRFSGRQFSNSRSEMNVSTLELGDSALYLCASSLTTDGLPNGEQFFGPGTRLTVL.

This chain uses TRBV5-1 with TRBJ2-3; D uncertain. Germline V gene lookup returns CDR1 SGHRS and CDR2 YFSETQ. V shed 1 base and J shed 4 bases, with 16 bases lying between them. CDR3 length: 16 residues. CDR3 region: CASSLIGPSYSDTQYF. CDR3 sequence (DNA): TGCGCCAGCAGCTTGATAGGGCCTTCTTACTCAGATACGCAGTATTTT.

Details on this clonotype: A clone one base away is much larger, so this may be a read error. J is TRBJ2-3 and V is TRBV12-3 or TRBV12-4; TRBD2 matches at 9 bases. The CDR3 is 15 residues long. CDR3 bases: TGTGCCAGCAGTTTTCTAGCGGGGAGCACAGATATGCAGTATTTT. Translating gives CASSFLAGSTDMQYF.

The chain combines TRBV28 with TRBJ2-1; TRBD2 might be the D (9 bases). CDR3 length: 15 amino acids. V lost 7 bases and J 9 bases, leaving 22 bases between the germline ends. From germline, CDR1 is MDHEN and CDR2 SYDVKM. CDR3 region: CASKPQGAGGREQFF. CDR3 in DNA: TGTGCCAGCAAACCTCAGGGGGCGGGGGGGCGTGAGCAGTTCTTC.

This clonotype was seen a few times. This sequence joins TRBV7-9 and TRBJ2-3; 11 bases align to TRBD2. The CDR3 loop spans 16 amino acids. CDR1 is SEHNR and CDR2 is FQNEAQ in the germline V gene (reference sequence). V lost 5 bases, J lost 0 bases, and 4 bases stayed unmatched. The chain's CDR3 is CASSTLAGASTDTQYF. CDR3 bases: TGTGCCAGCAGCACACTAGCGGGGGCTAGCACAGATACGCAGTATTTT.

This rearrangement joins TRBV10-2 to TRBJ1-3, with TRBD1 identical over 8 bases. The length of the CDR3 is 16 residues. The germline V gene encodes CDR1 WSHSY and CDR2 SAAADI. V shed 6 bases and J 4 bases; nucleotides not matched to a gene: 11. The CDR3 nucleotides are TGCGCCAGCAGGAACTCGTGGACAGGGAGCGGAAACACCATATATTTT. Translated: CASRNSWTGSGNTIYF.

The genes are TRBV9 and TRBJ1-2, with 10 bases lining up with TRBD1. V dropped 7 bases and J dropped 4; count of bases not matched to a gene: 10. The CDR3 consists of 15 residues. Germline V CDR1 and CDR2: SGDLS, YYNGEE. Written as DNA, the CDR3 is TGTGCCAGCGATGGGTCGGGACAGGGGACCTATGGCTACACCTTC. Its translation is CASDGSGQGTYGYTF.

This clonotype was counted only a few times. The rearrangement uses TRBV30 and TRBJ2-1, with no clear D. V was pared by 0 bases and J by 3 bases, with 15 bases between. CDR3 length equals 16 residues. Per the germline V gene, CDR1 is GTSNPN and CDR2 is SVGIG (reference sequence). CDR3 residues: CAWSVVGQSFYNEQFF. CDR3 in DNA: TGTGCCTGGAGTGTGGTAGGCCAAAGTTTCTACAATGAGCAGTTCTTC.

This clonotype was seen ten or more times. V and J are TRBV6-5 and TRBJ2-7, with D unclear. Germline loops: CDR1 MNHEY, CDR2 SVGAGI. This CDR3 has 13 residues. V dropped 6 bases and J dropped 5 bases, with 14 bases sitting between them. The CDR3 sequence is CASSPGDVDEQYF. The CDR3 bases are TGTGCCAGCAGCCCCGGTGACGTCGACGAGCAGTACTTC.

The chain couples TRBV18 to TRBJ1-2; the D is unclear. The V end lost 1 base, the J end lost 0 bases, and 18 bases lay between the germline ends. The CDR3 runs to 18 residues. The germline gives CDR1 KGHSH, CDR2 LQKENI. The CDR3: CASSPQGSADLANYGYTF. The CDR3 region has the DNA TGTGCCAGCTCACCACAAGGGTCGGCGGACCTAGCTAACTATGGCTACACCTTC.

This sequence joins TRBV6-2 or TRBV6-3 and TRBJ1-1; TRBD1 might be the D (6 bases). This CDR3 region has 13 residues. V was clipped by 11 bases and J by 0 bases, with 13 bases between them. Germline V CDR1 and CDR2: MNHEY, SVGEGT. CDR3 coding DNA: TGTGCCGTCCGGACAGTTTTGAACACTGAAGCTTTCTTT. Amino acid sequence: CAVRTVLNTEAFF.

The chain joins TRBV5-1 to TRBJ2-1, with D perhaps TRBD2 (5 bases). Germline V gene lookup returns CDR1 SGHRS and CDR2 YFSETQ. The CDR3 runs 15 residues. V lost 0 bases and J 6 bases, leaving 13 bases between the germline ends. CDR3 residues: CASSLGGYNGNEQFF. CDR3 sequence (DNA): TGCGCCAGCAGCTTGGGAGGGTATAACGGCAATGAGCAGTTCTTC.

The chain carries TRBV7-9 and TRBJ2-1, with 7 bases fitting TRBD2. CDR3 size: 15 residues. V dropped 3 bases and J dropped 12; count of bases not matched to a gene: 14. Germline V gene sequence: CDR1 SEHNR, CDR2 FQNEAQ (reference sequence). For the CDR3, the DNA is TGTGCCAGCAGCTTCGCACTAGCGTTCCTCACCGGGCAGTTCTTC. It yields the protein CASSFALAFLTGQFF.

The rearrangement links TRBV20-1 to TRBJ2-7, with 7 nucleotides matching TRBD2. The tail of the sequence fits TRBJ2-5 better, so the J call may be wrong. This CDR3 spans 14 amino acids. Looked up from germline, CDR1 is DFQATT and CDR2 is SNEGSKA (reference sequence). The CDR3 nucleotides are TGCAGTGCCGGAGGGACTACACAACCAGAGACCCAGTACTTC. Its protein product is CSAGGTTQPETQYF.

The genes are TRBV6-6 and TRBJ2-4, with 8 bases lining up with TRBD1. Germline V lookup: CDR1 MNHNY, CDR2 SVGAGI (reference sequence). This CDR3 is 15 amino acids long. Trimming at V came to 4 bases and at J to 13 bases, leaving 15 bases not matched to a gene. CDR3 in DNA: TGTGCCAGCAGTTCGGACAGGGCAACAAGGGGGGAGCAGTACTTC. It is translated as CASSSDRATRGEQYF.

CDR3 in DNA: TGTGCCAGCAGTGCACGGGACACCTCGAGCTCCTACAATGAGCAGTACTTC. Residues: CASSARDTSSSYNEQYF. The V call is TRBV12-3 or TRBV12-4, the J call TRBJ2-7; D may be TRBD1 (6 bases). With 5 bases removed from V and 7 bases from J, the gap between germline ends came to 27 bases. This CDR3 comprises 17 residues.

This clonotype was seen more than once but under ten times. This chain connects TRBV5-1 to TRBJ2-4; 7 bases are a match to TRBD1. V lost 4 bases, J lost 9 bases, and 10 bases stayed unmatched. Looked up from germline, CDR1 is SGHRS and CDR2 is YFSETQ. The length of the CDR3 is 14 residues. The DNA of the CDR3 is TGCGCCAGCAGCCACCCGGGCCCAGGGGGCATTCAGTACTTC. Protein product: CASSHPGPGGIQYF.

The rearrangement links TRBV28 to TRBJ1-1; 7 bases align to TRBD1. From germline, CDR1 is MDHEN and CDR2 SYDVKM. CDR3 length equals 17 residues. The V gene end was trimmed by 5 bases and the J gene end by 1 base; junction bases not matched to a gene: 13. As DNA, the CDR3 is TGTGCCAGCAGTCGAACAACCCCAACAGGGGCGAACACTGAAGCTTTCTTT. It translates to CASSRTTPTGANTEAFF.

With regard to this clonotype: One base away lies a much larger clone, so this may be a sequencing read error. The chain is built from TRBV10-3 and TRBJ1-2; no clear D gene. CDR1 ENHRY and CDR2 SYGVKD come from the germline V gene. This CDR3 has 12 amino acids. CDR3 DNA: TGTGCCATTGCCCCACAACTCGATGGCCACACCTTC. The encoded protein is CAIAPQLDGHTF.

The chain couples TRBV30 to TRBJ1-2; 7 bases match TRBD1. The ends lost 3 bases at V and 4 bases at J; junction bases unmatched: 5. This CDR3 is 13 amino acids long. Germline V lookup: CDR1 GTSNPN, CDR2 SVGIG (reference sequence). As DNA, the CDR3 is TGTGCCTGGAGCGCCAGGGGGATCTATGGCTACACCTTC. It is translated as CAWSARGIYGYTF.

For this clonotype: A single base separates this from a much larger clone, so it may be a read error. The chain combines TRBV29-1 with TRBJ2-5; D might be TRBD2 (6 bases). Germline-derived CDR1 and CDR2 are SQVTM and ANQGSEA. The CDR3 length is 12 residues. CDR3 sequence: CTVELAGETQYF. CDR3 nucleotide sequence: TGCACCGTTGAACTAGCCGGGGAGACCCAGTACTTC.